The 26 T cell receptor beta chains in this list originate from one sample, sequenced in a study of cytomegalovirus exposure and HLA in healthy donors. Amplification used 60 Vbeta primers and 13 Jbeta primers. The protocol was immunoSEQ multiplex PCR, while the TCRdb copy is restricted to in-frame clones and leaves out a portion. This table has some 120,000 clones, roughly two thirds appearing once. The sequenced sample was PBMCs. Source of these receptors: a man aged 30 to 39 in good health and CMV-seropositive.

The chain joins TRBV5-6 to TRBJ1-6; tentatively, D is TRBD1 (6 bases). The CDR3 extends over 16 amino acids. Germline V lookup: CDR1 SGHDT, CDR2 YYEEEE. V dropped 2 bases and J dropped 6 bases, with 15 bases sitting between them. Here the CDR3 DNA reads TGTGCCAGCAGCTTAACACAGGGATCGGGTAATTCACCCCTCCACTTT. Translation: CASSLTQGSGNSPLHF. Variable domain in full (rest from reference TRBV5-6 and TRBJ1-6): DAGVTQSPTHLIKTRGQQVTLRCSPKSGHDTVSWYQQALGQGPQFIFQYYEEEERQRGNFPDRFSGHQFPNYSSELNVNALLLGDSALYLCASSLTQGSGNSPLHFGNGTRLTVT.

The CDR3 reads CSAREGLVTDTQYF. The CDR3 DNA reads as TGCAGCGCGAGGGAGGGACTAGTGACAGATACGCAGTATTTT. The chain recombines TRBV29-1 with TRBJ2-3; TRBD2 matches 8 bases. The CDR3 contains 14 residues. The V gene end was trimmed by 7 bases and the J gene end by 3 bases; junction bases not matched to a gene: 9. CDR1 and CDR2 (germline): SQVTM, ANQGSEA.

The V gene is TRBV2, the J gene TRBJ2-7; 8 bases fit TRBD1. This CDR3 is built from 14 residues. Losses at the gene ends were 7 bases for V and 6 bases for J; bases not matched to a gene: 11. CDR1 is SNHLY and CDR2 is FYNNEI in the germline V gene. CDR3 residues: CASTLRTGFREQYF. CDR3 nucleotide sequence: TGTGCCAGCACTCTGAGGACAGGGTTTCGCGAGCAGTACTTC.

This clone has a handful of counts. The J gene is TRBJ2-3, the V gene TRBV19; D remains unclear. Trimming left V 3 bases short and J 4 bases short, with 11 bases between. CDR1 LNHDA and CDR2 SQIVND come from the germline V gene (reference sequence). The CDR3 consists of 14 residues. This chain's CDR3 is CASSIGQPPDTQYF. In DNA, the CDR3 is TGTGCCAGTAGTATTGGGCAGCCACCAGATACGCAGTATTTT.

The chain recombines TRBV2 with TRBJ2-7; 16 bases agree with TRBD2. The CDR3 loop spans 16 amino acids. Germline V gene sequence: CDR1 SNHLY, CDR2 FYNNEI. The V segment lost 6 bases and the J segment 4 bases; nucleotides outside the gene matches: 6. The CDR3 region has the DNA TGTGCCAGCAGCAGGGGACTAGCGGGAGGGCGATACGAGCAGTACTTC. Protein: CASSRGLAGGRYEQYF. The full variable domain, in which reference TRBV2 and TRBJ2-7 provide the parts outside the CDR3, is EPEVTQTPSHQVTQMGQEVILRCVPISNHLYFYWYRQILGQKVEFLVSFYNNEISEKSEIFDDQFSVERPDGSNFTLKIRSTKLEDSAMYFCASSRGLAGGRYEQYFGPGTRLTVT.

The chain couples TRBV20-1 to TRBJ1-1; tentatively, D is TRBD1 (6 bases). With 3 bases removed from V and 6 bases from J, the gap between germline ends came to 8 bases. CDR1 and CDR2 from the germline V gene are DFQATT and SNEGSKA (reference sequence). The CDR3 length is 11 residues. The CDR3 nucleotides are TGCAGTGCTAGGCGGACAGCTGAAGCTTTCTTT. Protein sequence: CSARRTAEAFF.

The chain recombines TRBV7-2 with TRBJ2-6; tentatively, D is TRBD2 (5 bases). Trimming removed 5 bases from V and 2 bases from J, with 10 bases in between. The CDR3 runs to 15 residues. Germline CDR1 and CDR2: SGHTA and FQGNSA. This chain's CDR3 is CASSRDGAGANVLTF. The CDR3 DNA reads as TGTGCCAGCAGCCGAGACGGGGCTGGGGCCAACGTCCTGACTTTC.

This clone was detected many times. This rearrangement joins TRBV5-6 to TRBJ1-2, with D possibly TRBD1 on 6 matching bases. The CDR3 covers 16 residues. Germline CDR1 reads SGHDT; CDR2 reads YYEEEE. V was clipped by 1 base and J by 3 bases, with 16 bases between them. This chain's CDR3 is CASSLLSGALDYGYTF. The DNA of the CDR3 is TGTGCCAGCAGCTTGCTGTCAGGGGCTTTAGACTATGGCTACACCTTC.

This rearrangement joins TRBV11-2 to TRBJ1-1; 8 nucleotides align to TRBD1. V lost 4 bases and J lost 5; bases outside the gene matches: 9. The CDR3 has 15 residues. Looked up from germline, CDR1 is SGHAT and CDR2 is FQNNGV. This chain's CDR3 is CASSWTGIYWTEAFF. As DNA, the CDR3 is TGTGCCAGCAGCTGGACAGGGATCTATTGGACTGAAGCTTTCTTT.

The chain carries TRBV5-5 and TRBJ2-7, with 7 bases identical to TRBD2. This CDR3 comprises 14 residues. V shed 6 bases and J 0 bases; nucleotides not matched to a gene: 6. CDR1 SGHKS and CDR2 YYEKEE come from the germline V gene (reference sequence). CDR3 sequence reads: CASTPLAVSYEQYF. As DNA, the CDR3 is TGTGCCAGCACCCCCCTAGCGGTCTCCTACGAGCAGTACTTC.

V and J are TRBV9 and TRBJ2-1; a weak D match, TRBD2 (6 bases). V shed 2 bases and J shed 6 bases, with 15 bases lying between them. The CDR3 consists of 15 residues. Germline V gene data show CDR1 as SGDLS and CDR2 as YYNGEE. The CDR3 spells CASSVATRMGNEQFF. The CDR3 DNA is TGTGCCAGCAGCGTGGCGACTAGAATGGGCAATGAGCAGTTCTTC. Together with reference TRBV9 and TRBJ2-1, the CDR3 gives the full variable domain: DSGVTQTPKHLITATGQRVTLRCSPRSGDLSVYWYQQSLDQGLQFLIQYYNGEERAKGNILERFSAQQFPDLHSELNLSSLELGDSALYFCASSVATRMGNEQFFGPGTRLTVL.

This clone was counted only a few times. The chain's CDR3 is CASRIRVGITYEQYF. DNA for the CDR3: TGTGCCAGCAGAATCAGGGTTGGTATAACCTACGAGCAGTACTTC. The rearrangement links TRBV13 to TRBJ2-7, with D possibly TRBD1 on 5 matching bases. Trimming took off 6 bases at V and 2 bases at J, with 17 bases between the two ends. CDR3 length: 15 residues. Germline assignment: CDR1 PRHDT and CDR2 FYEKMQ (reference sequence). Combining the CDR3 with reference TRBV13 and TRBJ2-7 gives the whole variable domain AAGVIQSPRHLIKEKRETATLKCYPIPRHDTVYWYQQGPGQDPQFLISFYEKMQSDKGSIPDRFSAQQFSDYHSELNMSSLELGDSALYFCASRIRVGITYEQYFGPGTRLTVT.

This chain links TRBV5-4 with TRBJ1-5, with D possibly matching TRBD1 (6 bases). V lost 4 bases, J lost 6 bases, and 14 bases lay in between. Germline V gives CDR1 SGHNT, CDR2 YYREEE (reference sequence). The CDR3 is 14 amino acids. The CDR3 DNA is TGTGCCAGCAGCGAAGGGGGAACGGGTCAGCCCCAGCATTTT. Amino acids: CASSEGGTGQPQHF.

This clone was seen a handful of times. V and J are TRBV7-9 and TRBJ1-5; D not resolved. The CDR3 consists of 16 residues. The germline V gene encodes CDR1 SEHNR and CDR2 FQNEAQ (reference sequence). Trimming stripped 2 bases from V and 3 bases from J, with 14 bases between. As DNA, the CDR3 is TGTGCCAGCAGCTTAAGCAGACACGGGGTCAATCAGCCCCAGCATTTT. It codes for CASSLSRHGVNQPQHF.

V and J are TRBV5-4 and TRBJ2-3, with a possible D match to TRBD2 (6 bases). Deletions cut 4 bases from V and 3 bases from J, with 12 bases between. CDR3 length: 14 residues. Germline values: CDR1 SGHNT, CDR2 YYREEE (reference sequence). The CDR3, as DNA: TGTGCCAGCAGCGGAGGGTGGGAAACAGATACGCAGTATTTT. Its protein is CASSGGWETDTQYF.

The chain combines TRBV7-9 with TRBJ1-1, with TRBD1 identical over 7 bases. After removal of 4 bases from V and 1 base from J, the junction contained 12 bases not matched to a gene. The CDR3 is made up of 17 amino acids. CDR1 and CDR2 (germline): SEHNR, FQNEAQ (reference sequence). This CDR3 reads CASSSFKGARANTEAFF. In nucleotides, the CDR3 is TGTGCCAGCAGCTCCTTCAAGGGGGCCCGGGCGAACACTGAAGCTTTCTTT.

A single count supports this clone. This chain joins TRBV7-8 and TRBJ1-2; D call uncertain. The germline CDR1 and CDR2 sequences are SGHVS and FQNEAQ. The CDR3 has 15 residues. V lost 4 bases, J lost 4 bases, and 16 bases lay in between. In nucleotides, the CDR3 is TGTGCCAGCAGCTCGTTCTACGGAGTTAGCTATGGCTACACCTTC. Translating gives CASSSFYGVSYGYTF.

The chain has TRBV30 and TRBJ1-5; no definite D call. The CDR3 contains 12 residues. CDR1 and CDR2 (germline): GTSNPN, SVGIG (reference sequence). Trimming shortened V by 2 bases and J by 6 bases, and 8 bases separated the two germline ends. The CDR3 spells CAWSPGSQPQHF. The CDR3 DNA sequence: TGTGCCTGGAGTCCCGGGAGTCAGCCCCAGCATTTT.

The chain is built from TRBV13 and TRBJ2-5; D remains ambiguous. The J call may be wrong; the DNA end is better matched by TRBJ2-7. Per the germline V gene, CDR1 is PRHDT and CDR2 is FYEKMQ (reference sequence). The CDR3 is made up of 15 amino acids. This chain's CDR3 is CASSLGHLHSYEQYF. CDR3 sequence (DNA): TGTGCCAGCAGCTTAGGTCACCTTCATTCCTACGAGCAGTACTTC.

This chain uses TRBV5-1 with TRBJ2-1; 8 bases align to TRBD2. V was clipped by 2 bases and J by 0 bases; unmatched bases: 1. Germline V gives CDR1 SGHRS, CDR2 YFSETQ. The CDR3 extends over 15 amino acids. The CDR3 region is CASSFGTSSYNEQFF. The CDR3 DNA is TGCGCCAGCAGCTTTGGGACTAGCTCCTACAATGAGCAGTTCTTC.

Regarding this clone: In the same sample, other DNA sequences code for this CDR3. The chain joins TRBV6-4 to TRBJ2-5, with TRBD1 matching 9 bases. The V gene's germline CDR1 is MRHNA and CDR2 SNTAGT. Losses at the gene ends were 0 bases for V and 5 bases for J; bases not matched to a gene: 10. This CDR3 spans 17 amino acids. CDR3 sequence: CASSDSRDREWQETQYF. The CDR3 region has the DNA TGTGCCAGCAGTGACTCCCGGGACAGGGAATGGCAGGAGACCCAGTACTTC.

The chain uses TRBV28 and TRBJ1-5; the D is unclear. Germline lookup yields CDR1 MDHEN and CDR2 SYDVKM. Trimming stripped 3 bases from V and 0 bases from J, with 9 bases between. CDR3 length: 15 amino acids. CDR3 sequence (DNA): TGTGCCAGCAGTTTCGGGGTTTATAGCAATCAGCCCCAGCATTTT. Its translation is CASSFGVYSNQPQHF.

The V gene is TRBV5-1, the J gene TRBJ2-1; TRBD2 matches at 14 bases. Trimming removed 4 bases from V and 9 bases from J; junction bases left unmatched: 6. The CDR3 totals 15 residues. CDR1 and CDR2 from the germline V gene are SGHRS and YFSETQ. CDR3 sequence (DNA): TGCGCCAGCAGCCCCGGACTAGCGGGAGGAACTGAGCAGTTCTTC. This translates into CASSPGLAGGTEQFF. The whole variable domain, filled in from reference TRBV5-1 and TRBJ2-1, reads KAGVTQTPRYLIKTRGQQVTLSCSPISGHRSVSWYQQTPGQGLQFLFEYFSETQRNKGNFPGRFSGRQFSNSRSEMNVSTLELGDSALYLCASSPGLAGGTEQFFGPGTRLTVL.

This clone turned up a few times. This chain connects TRBV6-1 to TRBJ1-4, with D possibly TRBD1 on 5 matching bases. CDR1 is MNHNS, CDR2 SASEGT, per germline. With 4 bases removed from V and 7 bases from J, the gap between germline ends came to 13 bases. The CDR3 runs 14 residues. The CDR3 DNA reads TGTGCCAGCAGTGCGTCGGGGGATAGTGAAAAACTGTTTTTT. Encoded protein: CASSASGDSEKLFF.

The sample holds a few counts of this clone. This chain links TRBV5-6 with TRBJ1-1; 7 bases map to TRBD1. V shed 0 bases, J shed 4 bases, and the junction held 3 bases outside the gene matches. The CDR3 sequence is 14 residues long. CDR1 is SGHDT and CDR2 is YYEEEE in the germline V gene. CDR3 in DNA: TGTGCCAGCAGCTTGGCGACAGGGCCCACTGAAGCTTTCTTT. Residues: CASSLATGPTEAFF.

The rearrangement links TRBV28 to TRBJ2-1; 8 nucleotides agree with TRBD1. The germline CDR1 and CDR2 sequences are MDHEN and SYDVKM. V dropped 1 base and J dropped 4; count of bases not matched to a gene: 6. The CDR3 extends over 16 amino acids. CDR3 sequence: CASSLSGQGSYNEQFF. The CDR3 nucleotides read TGTGCCAGCAGTTTATCCGGACAGGGATCGTACAATGAGCAGTTCTTC.